What follows are 32 T cell receptor beta chains derived from one specimen sequenced in a study of STAT3 mutations in large granular lymphocyte leukemia (dated by TCRdb to about 2019). What the authors observed across the whole study: At least one immunodominant TCRbeta clonotype was present in every T-LGLL patient, and multiple immunodominant subclonotypes appeared in about half of the T-LGLL patients.

These TCRs are of unknown antigen specificity. Libraries came from the immunoSEQ multiplex PCR assay. TCRdb stores this immuneACCESS table with in-frame sequences only. Part of the clones is absent; in the studies checked, under half of the shortfall reflects unresolved V genes, and no reason is known for the rest. The sample profile shows roughly 25,000 clones; roughly 93% of them were found once. The ten largest clonotypes hold 6% to 6.5% of the sample. The sample was peripheral blood mononuclear cells. Receptor source: a man aged 40-49 years with T-cell large granular lymphocyte leukemia. Some clones in this sample may be carry-over from other donors' samples. The age is the age at diagnosis.

This clone was seen once. The chain has TRBV6-5 and TRBJ1-4; D is possibly TRBD1 (6 bases). V lost 4 bases to trimming and J lost 4 bases, with 13 bases between them. CDR3 length: 15 residues. Germline lookup yields CDR1 MNHEY and CDR2 SVGAGI. The CDR3 sequence is CASSSGGAGNEKLFF. The CDR3 coding sequence is TGTGCCAGCAGTTCCGGGGGGGCCGGTAATGAAAAACTGTTTTTT.

The V and J genes are TRBV27 and TRBJ2-7; D not certain. The CDR3 length is 13 residues. Germline CDR1 MNHEY, CDR2 SMNVEV (reference sequence). Trimming removed 2 bases from V and 7 bases from J, with 12 bases in between. CDR3 DNA: TGTGCCAGCAGTTTAAGCAGGTTGCAAGAGCAGTACTTC. It yields the protein CASSLSRLQEQYF.

Regarding this clone: The junction shows a germline mismatch at one end, possibly a read error. This sequence joins TRBV15 and TRBJ1-4, with a possible D match to TRBD1 (5 bases). This CDR3 contains 13 residues. CDR1 and CDR2 from the germline V gene are LNHNV and YYDKDF (reference sequence). Here the CDR3 DNA reads TGTGCCACCAGCGTGCTTCAGGGAGGGGTCGGGATTTTT. This gives the protein CATSVLQGGVGIF.

Comment on this clone: A junction boundary mismatches the germline segment, possibly from a read error. This chain links TRBV29-1 with TRBJ1-2, with 7 bases lining up with TRBD1. This CDR3 has 13 amino acids. Germline V lookup: CDR1 SQVTM, CDR2 ANQGSEA. The CDR3 sequence: CSGGTASSYGHTF. Here the CDR3 DNA reads TGCAGCGGTGGGACAGCATCATCCTATGGCCACACCTTC.

This clone was found a few times. The chain recombines TRBV30 with TRBJ2-7, with TRBD1 as a possible D gene (6 bases). The length of the CDR3 is 14 residues. From germline, CDR1 is GTSNPN and CDR2 SVGIG (reference sequence). The V and J ends lost 4 bases and 1 base respectively, with 14 bases between them. The CDR3 nucleotides are TGTGCCTGGACCCCGGGACACGCGTCCTACGAGCAGTACTTC. This sequence encodes CAWTPGHASYEQYF.

The J gene is TRBJ2-4, the V gene TRBV18; 8 bases fit TRBD2. The junction had 2 bases not matched to a gene; V was cut back by 3 bases and J by 4 bases. The CDR3 extends over 14 amino acids. Germline lookup yields CDR1 KGHSH and CDR2 LQKENI. The DNA for the CDR3 is TGTGCCAGCTCACCCGGCGGGGGGAAAAACATTCAGTACTTC. This codes for CASSPGGGKNIQYF.

This chain connects TRBV6-6 to TRBJ2-7, with 7 bases aligning to TRBD1. Germline loops: CDR1 MNHNY, CDR2 SVGAGI (reference sequence). This CDR3 region has 16 residues. The trim removed 6 bases at V and 2 bases at J, leaving 13 bases unmatched. This chain's CDR3 is CASSPGSGQLTYEQYF. In nucleotides, the CDR3 is TGTGCCAGCAGCCCCGGTTCGGGACAGCTCACCTACGAGCAGTACTTC.

The gene calls are TRBV7-9 and TRBJ1-1, with TRBD1 matching over 10 bases. This CDR3 has 14 amino acids. From germline, CDR1 is SEHNR and CDR2 FQNEAQ (reference sequence). V was clipped by 5 bases and J by 2 bases; unmatched bases: 2. CDR3 region: CASSRDRGNTEAFF. CDR3 sequence (DNA): TGTGCCAGCAGCAGGGACAGGGGAAACACTGAAGCTTTCTTT.

The chain carries TRBV7-9 and TRBJ1-5, with a possible D match to TRBD1 (6 bases). From germline, CDR1 is SEHNR and CDR2 FQNEAQ (reference sequence). This CDR3 has 16 amino acids. V was clipped by 6 bases and J by 10 bases, with 25 bases between them. The DNA for the CDR3 is TGTGCCAGCAGGGCCCCCGGACAGCATCAGAGGATTCCCCAGCATTTT. Encoded protein: CASRAPGQHQRIPQHF. Full variable domain (missing parts from reference TRBV7-9 and TRBJ1-5): DTGVSQNPRHKITKRGQNVTFRCDPISEHNRLYWYRQTLGQGPEFLTYFQNEAQLEKSRLLSDRFSAERPKGSFSTLEIQRTEQGDSAMYLCASRAPGQHQRIPQHFGDGTRLSIL.

CDR3 amino acids: CASSPRGTSGGPSTDTQYF. The CDR3 coding sequence is TGTGCCAGCAGCCCTAGAGGGACTAGCGGGGGCCCTAGCACAGATACGCAGTATTTT. The chain has TRBV9 and TRBJ2-3; TRBD2 matches 14 bases. V lost 4 bases, J lost 0 bases, and 10 bases stayed unmatched. CDR1 is SGDLS, CDR2 YYNGEE, per germline. The CDR3 totals 19 residues.

The genes are TRBV18 and TRBJ2-2; 10 bases line up with TRBD1. This CDR3 region has 16 residues. From germline, CDR1 is KGHSH and CDR2 LQKENI. The junction had 8 bases not matched to a gene; V was cut back by 3 bases and J by 7 bases. CDR3 nucleotides: TGTGCCAGCTCACCGGCGGGACAGGGGATTTACGGGGAGCTGTTTTTT. Its protein product is CASSPAGQGIYGELFF.

The chain carries TRBV18 and TRBJ2-7; maybe TRBD1 (7 bases). V shed 1 base and J shed 5 bases, with 18 bases lying between them. Germline lookup yields CDR1 KGHSH and CDR2 LQKENI. This CDR3 has 16 residues. The CDR3 loop is CASSPRLLQGGHEQYF. The CDR3 DNA follows: TGTGCCAGCTCACCACGGCTCCTCCAGGGGGGACACGAGCAGTACTTC.

The CDR3 is CASSSRQGITEAFF. The CDR3 DNA is TGTGCCAGCAGCTCTAGACAGGGTATCACTGAAGCTTTCTTT. The chain carries TRBV13 and TRBJ1-1; 7 bases align to TRBD1. Germline V gene lookup returns CDR1 PRHDT and CDR2 FYEKMQ (reference sequence). Germline trimming cut 4 bases from V and 4 bases from J; bases unmatched to any gene: 6. The CDR3 totals 14 residues.

The CDR3 nucleotides read TGTGCCAGCTCACTCTCAGGGGGCATCGCAGATACGCAGTATTTT. It encodes CASSLSGGIADTQYF. The chain links TRBV18 to TRBJ2-3; the match to TRBD1 covers 8 bases. Germline CDR1 reads KGHSH; CDR2 reads LQKENI. V shed 4 bases and J 4 bases; nucleotides not matched to a gene: 7. This CDR3 region has 15 residues.

V is TRBV4-1 and J is TRBJ2-7; D is perhaps TRBD1 (5 bases). The length of the CDR3 is 13 residues. V shed 0 bases and J shed 3 bases, with 6 bases lying between them. Germline V lookup: CDR1 MGHRA, CDR2 YSYEKL. The CDR3 region has the DNA TGCGCCAGCAGCCAAGAACAGGTCTACGAGCAGTACTTC. This translates into CASSQEQVYEQYF.

The chain combines TRBV14 with TRBJ1-3, with D unclear. From germline, CDR1 is SGHDN and CDR2 FVKESK. This CDR3 comprises 16 residues. Between the trimmed V and J ends, which lost 0 bases and 2 bases, there was a span of 11 bases. In DNA, the CDR3 is TGTGCCAGCAGCCAAGACTTGACTATTACTGGAAACACCATATATTTT. Amino acid sequence: CASSQDLTITGNTIYF.

This chain links TRBV5-6 with TRBJ1-6, with a tentative D call TRBD1 (5 bases). Trimming pared 4 bases from V and 7 bases from J, leaving 18 bases between. CDR3 length equals 16 residues. Germline values: CDR1 SGHDT, CDR2 YYEEEE. For the CDR3, the DNA is TGTGCCAGCAGCCCGTGGACAACCGTCAGAAATTCACCCCTCCACTTT. It is translated as CASSPWTTVRNSPLHF.

The gene calls are TRBV5-4 and TRBJ1-1; D possibly corresponds to TRBD1 (6 bases). Between the trimmed V and J ends, which lost 2 bases and 7 bases, there was a span of 9 bases. From germline, CDR1 is SGHNT and CDR2 YYREEE (reference sequence). CDR3 length: 12 residues. The CDR3 DNA reads as TGTGCCAGCAGCTTAACAGGGCTTGAAGCTTTCTTT. It is translated as CASSLTGLEAFF.

The chain uses TRBV5-1 and TRBJ2-5; 13 bases line up with TRBD2. Germline V lookup: CDR1 SGHRS, CDR2 YFSETQ. J lost 4 bases, V lost 3 bases, and 3 bases had no gene match. The CDR3 has 15 amino acids. In nucleotides, the CDR3 is TGCGCCAGCAGCTGGACTAGCGGGGGCCCAGAGACCCAGTACTTC. It translates to CASSWTSGGPETQYF.

A single count supports this clone. This rearrangement joins TRBV6-5 to TRBJ1-1; a weak D match, TRBD1 (5 bases). Germline CDR1 MNHEY, CDR2 SVGAGI. The CDR3 covers 16 residues. V lost 0 bases, J lost 5 bases, and 16 bases lay in between. DNA of the CDR3: TGTGCCAGCAGTTACTCAAGGGAGGGAGGGGCGACTGAAGCTTTCTTT. It is translated as CASSYSREGGATEAFF.

The table lists this clone with a few counts. The gene calls are TRBV6-1 and TRBJ2-7; D call uncertain. Germline CDR1 reads MNHNS; CDR2 reads SASEGT. This CDR3 has 13 amino acids. Trimming left V 0 bases short and J 3 bases short, with 6 bases between. The DNA for the CDR3 is TGTGCCAGCAGTGAAGCGTCGGACTACGAGCAGTACTTC. This encodes CASSEASDYEQYF.

The chain is built from TRBV9 and TRBJ2-3; 13 nucleotides align to TRBD2. The ends lost 4 bases at V and 8 bases at J; junction bases unmatched: 7. Germline CDR1 is SGDLS and CDR2 is YYNGEE. This CDR3 is built from 15 residues. Here the CDR3 DNA reads TGTGCCAGCAGCCCCACTAGCGGGGGGGCCAGTACGCAGTATTTT. It specifies CASSPTSGGASTQYF. Drawing the rest from reference TRBV9 and TRBJ2-3, the complete variable domain is DSGVTQTPKHLITATGQRVTLRCSPRSGDLSVYWYQQSLDQGLQFLIQYYNGEERAKGNILERFSAQQFPDLHSELNLSSLELGDSALYFCASSPTSGGASTQYFGPGTRLTVL.

V gene TRBV7-9 combines with J gene TRBJ1-1, with D uncertain. Trimming stripped 0 bases from V and 1 base from J, with 3 bases between. CDR1 SEHNR and CDR2 FQNEAQ come from the germline V gene (reference sequence). The CDR3 covers 13 residues. The chain's CDR3 is CASSLAANTEAFF. The CDR3 DNA reads TGTGCCAGCAGCTTAGCGGCGAACACTGAAGCTTTCTTT.

The V and J genes are TRBV5-1 and TRBJ2-5; D is ambiguous. This CDR3 region has 15 residues. Germline V lookup: CDR1 SGHRS, CDR2 YFSETQ. The V end was cut by 4 bases, the J end by 1 base, with 14 bases between. The CDR3 sequence is CASSPDGRSQETQYF. CDR3 in DNA: TGCGCCAGCAGCCCCGATGGGCGGTCCCAAGAGACCCAGTACTTC.

The rearrangement links TRBV30 to TRBJ1-2, with D possibly matching TRBD1 (5 bases). V lost 4 bases, J lost 4 bases, and 10 bases lay in between. The CDR3 totals 12 residues. The germline gives CDR1 GTSNPN, CDR2 SVGIG (reference sequence). In nucleotides, the CDR3 is TGTGCCTGGATCGGGGGGACCTATGGCTACACCTTC. This translates into CAWIGGTYGYTF. The whole variable domain, filled in from reference TRBV30 and TRBJ1-2, reads SQTIHQWPATLVQPVGSPLSLECTVEGTSNPNLYWYRQAAGRGLQLLFYSVGIGQISSEVPQNLSASRPQDRQFILSSKKLLLSDSGFYLCAWIGGTYGYTFGSGTRLTVV.

The chain joins TRBV4-3 to TRBJ2-3; D gene ambiguous. Germline V CDR1 and CDR2: LGHNA, YSLEER. CDR3 length equals 13 residues. The V and J ends lost 3 bases and 0 bases respectively, with 4 bases between them. For the CDR3, the DNA is TGCGCCAGCAGCCAGAGGAGCACAGATACGCAGTATTTT. This translates into CASSQRSTDTQYF.

In this sample, this clone turned up once. V usage is TRBV10-3 and J usage is TRBJ2-2; D is tentatively TRBD1 or TRBD2 (6 bases each). The V end lost 3 bases, the J end lost 7 bases, and 15 bases lay between the germline ends. This CDR3 is built from 15 residues. The germline CDR1 and CDR2 sequences are ENHRY and SYGVKD. In DNA, the CDR3 is TGTGCCATCAGTGATAGGGGGGCCGCCGGCGGGGAGCTGTTTTTT. Amino acids: CAISDRGAAGGELFF.

This chain links TRBV30 with TRBJ1-1; D is undetermined. This CDR3 spans 10 amino acids. V was shortened by 1 base and J by 10 bases, with 7 bases between the two germline ends. The V gene's germline CDR1 is GTSNPN and CDR2 SVGIG (reference sequence). The CDR3 region is CAWSGTRAFF. The CDR3 region has the DNA TGTGCCTGGAGTGGGACCAGAGCTTTCTTT.

The J gene is TRBJ2-7, the V gene TRBV5-1, with D maybe TRBD2 (6 bases). This CDR3 is 17 amino acids long. Trimming cost V 0 bases and J 4 bases, with 20 bases left between them. CDR1 and CDR2 (germline): SGHRS, YFSETQ. The CDR3 region is CASSLGRHTGTQYEQYF. CDR3 nucleotide sequence: TGCGCCAGCAGCTTGGGGCGTCACACCGGGACTCAGTACGAGCAGTACTTC.

The chain recombines TRBV27 with TRBJ1-5; TRBD1 is a possible D gene (5 bases). The CDR3 length is 15 residues. The germline CDR1 and CDR2 sequences are MNHEY and SMNVEV (reference sequence). Trimming cost V 8 bases and J 2 bases, with 16 bases left between them. The chain's CDR3 is CASGDLGLGNQPQHF. The CDR3 bases are TGTGCCAGCGGAGACTTGGGACTGGGCAATCAGCCCCAGCATTTT.

The chain uses TRBV6-6 and TRBJ1-2; D unresolved. The V gene lost 6 bases and the J gene lost 2 bases, with 10 bases spanning the gap. Germline V gene lookup returns CDR1 MNHNY and CDR2 SVGAGI (reference sequence). There are 13 residues in the CDR3. Here the CDR3 reads CASSVDRNYGYTF. As DNA, the CDR3 is TGTGCCAGCAGCGTTGACCGGAACTATGGCTACACCTTC.

CDR3 coding DNA: TGCGCCAGCAGCCAAGGCTTGGAAAACACCGGGGAGCTGTTTTTT. Amino acids: CASSQGLENTGELFF. The genes are TRBV4-3 and TRBJ2-2; D is uncertain. This CDR3 is 15 amino acids long. V lost 1 base to trimming and J lost 2 bases, with 8 bases between them. CDR1 and CDR2 (germline): LGHNA, YSLEER.